Below are 3 T cell receptor beta chains sequenced from a single sample in a study of control samples from healthy donors and cancer patients. Measured with immunoSEQ multiplex PCR; TCRdb has only the in-frame clones, and not every one. This listing includes about 190,000 clones. Sequenced material: blood. The receptor set was obtained from a woman between 25 and 40 years old in good health.

This chain connects TRBV28 to TRBJ1-2; possibly TRBD1 for D (6 bases). V gave up 3 bases and J gave up 7 bases, with 21 bases separating them. The CDR3 contains 16 residues. Per germline, CDR1 MDHEN and CDR2 SYDVKM. CDR3 DNA: TGTGCCAGCAGTTTTTCGGCGGGGGGCGCGTCGGGTGGCTACACCTTC. Its translation: CASSFSAGGASGGYTF.

The gene calls are TRBV28 and TRBJ2-3; TRBD2 might be the D (6 bases). CDR3 length: 12 amino acids. With 6 bases removed from V and 10 bases from J, the gap between germline ends came to 14 bases. Germline V CDR1 and CDR2: MDHEN, SYDVKM. CDR3 residues: CASRVGGSPQYF. The CDR3 nucleotides read TGTGCCAGCAGGGTAGGAGGGTCACCGCAGTATTTT.

The CDR3: CASSSFSRQVAYNEQFF. The CDR3 region has the DNA TGTGCCAGCAGTTCTTTCTCGAGACAGGTAGCGTACAATGAGCAGTTCTTC. The rearrangement joins TRBV28 to TRBJ2-1, with D possibly matching TRBD1 (6 bases). Trimming removed 4 bases at V and 4 bases at J, with 20 bases between. Germline CDR1 MDHEN, CDR2 SYDVKM. This CDR3 comprises 17 residues.